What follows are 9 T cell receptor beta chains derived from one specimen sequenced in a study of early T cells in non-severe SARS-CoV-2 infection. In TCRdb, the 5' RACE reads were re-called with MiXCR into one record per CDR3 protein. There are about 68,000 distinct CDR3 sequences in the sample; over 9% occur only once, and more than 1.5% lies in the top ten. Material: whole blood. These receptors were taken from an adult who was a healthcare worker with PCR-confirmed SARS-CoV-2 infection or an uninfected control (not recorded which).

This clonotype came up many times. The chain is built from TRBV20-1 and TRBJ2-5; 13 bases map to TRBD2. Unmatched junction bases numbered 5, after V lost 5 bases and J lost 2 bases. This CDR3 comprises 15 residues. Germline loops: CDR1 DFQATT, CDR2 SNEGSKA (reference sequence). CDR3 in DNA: TGCAGTGCTGGAGGACTAGCGGGGGTACAAGAGACCCAGTACTTC. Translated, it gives CSAGGLAGVQETQYF.

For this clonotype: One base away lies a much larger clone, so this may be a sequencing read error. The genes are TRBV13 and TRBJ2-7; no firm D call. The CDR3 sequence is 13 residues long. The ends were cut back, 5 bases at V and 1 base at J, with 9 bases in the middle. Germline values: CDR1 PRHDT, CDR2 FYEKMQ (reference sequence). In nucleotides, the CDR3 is TGTGCCAGCAGCATGAGAAGGTCCTACGAGCAGTACTTC. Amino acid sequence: CASSMRRSYEQYF.

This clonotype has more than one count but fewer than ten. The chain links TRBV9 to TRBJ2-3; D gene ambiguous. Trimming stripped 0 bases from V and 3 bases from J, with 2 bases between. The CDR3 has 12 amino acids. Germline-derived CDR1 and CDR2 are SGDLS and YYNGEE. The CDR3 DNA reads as TGTGCCAGCAGCGTAGAGACAGATACGCAGTATTTT. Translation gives CASSVETDTQYF.

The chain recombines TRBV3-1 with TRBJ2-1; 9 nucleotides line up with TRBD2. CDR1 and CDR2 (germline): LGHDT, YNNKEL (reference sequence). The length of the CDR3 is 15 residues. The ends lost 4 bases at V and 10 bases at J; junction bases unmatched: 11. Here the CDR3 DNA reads TGTGCCAGCAGCCGAAGGCCGGTAGCGGGGGTGGAGCAGTTCTTC. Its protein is CASSRRPVAGVEQFF.

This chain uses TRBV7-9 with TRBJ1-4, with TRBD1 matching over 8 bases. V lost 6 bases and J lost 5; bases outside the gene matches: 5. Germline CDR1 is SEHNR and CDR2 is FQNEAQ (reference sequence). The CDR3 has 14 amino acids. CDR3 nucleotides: TGTGCCAGCAGAAAAGACAGGGGAAATGAAAAACTGTTTTTT. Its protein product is CASRKDRGNEKLFF.

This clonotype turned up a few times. CDR3 in amino acids: CASRLNRGNNSPLHF. CDR3 DNA: TGTGCCAGCAGGCTCAACAGGGGGAATAATTCACCCCTCCACTTT. The V and J genes are TRBV6-5 and TRBJ1-6; 8 nucleotides agree with TRBD1. The CDR3 runs 15 residues. Germline-derived CDR1 and CDR2 are MNHEY and SVGAGI. V shed 6 bases and J 5 bases; nucleotides not matched to a gene: 6.

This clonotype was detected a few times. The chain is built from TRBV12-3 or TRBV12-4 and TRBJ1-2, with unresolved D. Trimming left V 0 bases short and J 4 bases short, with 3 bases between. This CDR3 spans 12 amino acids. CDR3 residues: CASSLAGYGYTF. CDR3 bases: TGTGCCAGCAGTTTAGCCGGCTATGGCTACACCTTC.

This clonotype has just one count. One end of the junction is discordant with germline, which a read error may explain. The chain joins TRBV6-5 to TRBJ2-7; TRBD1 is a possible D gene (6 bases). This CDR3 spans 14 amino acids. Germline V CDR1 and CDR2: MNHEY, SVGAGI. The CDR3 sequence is CASCYGQGNYEQYF. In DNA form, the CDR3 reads TGTGCCAGCTGTTACGGGCAGGGGAACTACGAGCAGTACTTC.

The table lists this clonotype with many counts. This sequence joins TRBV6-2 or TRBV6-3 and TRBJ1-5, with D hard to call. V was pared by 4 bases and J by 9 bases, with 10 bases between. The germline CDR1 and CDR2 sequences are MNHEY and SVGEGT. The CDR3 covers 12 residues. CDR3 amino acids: CASSLGKGPQHF. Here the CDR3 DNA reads TGTGCCAGCAGTTTGGGGAAGGGGCCCCAGCATTTT.